The 19 T cell receptor beta chains below come from one sample, sequenced in a study of blood T cells in healthy people across ages (dated by TCRdb to 2015 to 2017). To prepare the library, 5' RACE was applied. The sequencer listed for this sample is Illumina HiSeq 2500. A second roughly 6 to 12 cycle PCR used a sample-barcoded 5' primer and a J-beta primer mix. The public reads were quality trimmed at Q25 with fastp and then assembled into clones with MiXCR by TCRdb, keeping productive beta chains. Each CDR3 protein appears once, grouped with its most common genes and DNA. A total of around 800,000 distinct CDR3 sequences appear in this sample, about 62% of them only once. The top ten constitute 28% of the sample. The sequenced sample was blood. These receptors were obtained from a man aged 25-45 years in good health.

This chain joins TRBV6-2 or TRBV6-3 and TRBJ2-7; TRBD1 matches at 7 bases. Germline V CDR1 and CDR2: MNHEY, SVGEGT. The V and J ends lost 5 bases and 7 bases, in that order; junction bases with no gene match: 11. The length of the CDR3 is 14 residues. The CDR3 is CASSRPGQFSEQYF. The CDR3 region has the DNA TGTGCCAGCAGTCGACCGGGACAGTTCTCTGAGCAGTACTTC.

The rearrangement joins TRBV25-1 to TRBJ1-2; 7 bases line up with TRBD1. Germline CDR1 MGHDK, CDR2 SYGVNS. The length of the CDR3 is 13 residues. With V trimmed by 8 bases and J by 1 base, 4 bases remained unmatched. The CDR3 here is CASLRDSNYGYTF. The CDR3 DNA follows: TGTGCCAGCCTCCGGGACAGTAACTATGGCTACACCTTC.

This clonotype has just a few counts. The rearrangement joins TRBV4-2 to TRBJ2-3, with TRBD2 identical over 11 bases. Looked up from germline, CDR1 is LGHNA and CDR2 is YNFKEQ. V trimming: 3 bases; J trimming: 6 bases; junction bases outside the gene matches: 11. This CDR3 has 17 amino acids. CDR3 sequence (DNA): TGTGCCAGCAGCCAGCTTACGACTAGCGGGGATTTGGATACGCAGTATTTT. Translating it yields CASSQLTTSGDLDTQYF.

This clonotype occurred a few times. The CDR3 spells CASSQDRGDSGANVLTF. CDR3 nucleotide sequence: TGCGCCAGCAGCCAAGACAGGGGCGACTCTGGGGCCAACGTCCTGACTTTC. The chain recombines TRBV4-3 with TRBJ2-6, with D tentatively TRBD1 (6 bases). The CDR3 is 17 amino acids. Trimming took off 0 bases at V and 0 bases at J, with 9 bases between the two ends. Germline V lookup: CDR1 LGHNA, CDR2 YSLEER.

This clonotype was counted once. CDR3 coding DNA: TGTGCCAGCAGTTTATACGGACAGGCGAGCAATCAGCCCCAGCATTTT. This encodes CASSLYGQASNQPQHF. The chain couples TRBV27 to TRBJ1-5, with 7 nucleotides matching TRBD1. CDR1 and CDR2 (germline): MNHEY, SMNVEV (reference sequence). With V trimmed by 1 base and J by 1 base, 4 bases remained unmatched. The CDR3 loop spans 16 amino acids.

The table lists this clonotype with a count of one. The V and J genes are TRBV4-3 and TRBJ2-7; TRBD2 matches 8 bases. CDR1 and CDR2 (germline): LGHNA, YSLEER. The CDR3 is made up of 16 amino acids. J lost 7 bases, V lost 3 bases, and 14 bases had no gene match. CDR3 loop: CASSHTWGSGSFEQYF. CDR3 DNA sequence: TGCGCCAGCAGCCACACTTGGGGAAGCGGGAGTTTTGAGCAGTACTTC.

This chain connects TRBV20-1 to TRBJ1-5; 9 bases match TRBD1. This CDR3 comprises 16 residues. Germline V gene data show CDR1 as DFQATT and CDR2 as SNEGSKA (reference sequence). The V and J ends lost 3 bases and 1 base, in that order; junction bases with no gene match: 7. Here the CDR3 reads CSASTGGARSNQPQHF. In nucleotides, the CDR3 is TGCAGTGCTAGCACAGGGGGCGCGAGGAGCAATCAGCCCCAGCATTTT.

This sequence joins TRBV7-2 and TRBJ1-6; TRBD1 matches 8 bases. Per germline, CDR1 SGHTA and CDR2 FQGNSA. The CDR3 totals 18 residues. Losses at the gene ends were 1 base for V and 5 bases for J; bases not matched to a gene: 10. The CDR3 loop is CASSLGPRGTGDNSPLHF. The CDR3 bases are TGTGCCAGCAGCTTAGGTCCCCGTGGGACAGGAGATAATTCACCCCTCCACTTT. Full variable domain (rest looked up from reference TRBV7-2 and TRBJ1-6): GAGVSQSPSNKVTEKGKDVELRCDPISGHTALYWYRQSLGQGLEFLIYFQGNSAPDKSGLPSDRFSAERTGGSVSTLTIQRTQQEDSAVYLCASSLGPRGTGDNSPLHFGNGTRLTVT.

This clonotype appeared a single time. V is TRBV5-1 and J is TRBJ2-1; TRBD2 agrees at 9 bases. V gave up 1 base and J gave up 7 bases; unmatched junction bases: 6. Germline CDR1 and CDR2: SGHRS and YFSETQ. The CDR3 contains 15 residues. CDR3 protein: CASSLLAGVLNEQFF. CDR3 sequence (DNA): TGCGCCAGCAGCTTGTTAGCGGGGGTATTAAATGAGCAGTTCTTC.

V usage is TRBV7-9 and J usage is TRBJ1-2, with D uncertain. Looked up from germline, CDR1 is SEHNR and CDR2 is FQNEAQ (reference sequence). Trimming removed 6 bases at V and 6 bases at J, with 8 bases between. The CDR3 contains 11 residues. This CDR3 is CASRVQDGYTF. CDR3 nucleotide sequence: TGTGCCAGCAGGGTGCAAGATGGCTACACCTTC.

This clonotype was seen a handful of times. The chain uses TRBV2 and TRBJ2-2, with 10 bases lining up with TRBD1. This CDR3 region has 17 residues. V shed 7 bases and J 0 bases; nucleotides not matched to a gene: 8. Germline-derived CDR1 and CDR2 are SNHLY and FYNNEI. In nucleotides, the CDR3 is TGTGCCAGCAACGGGGGACAGGGGCCTCCGAACACCGGGGAGCTGTTTTTT. Residues: CASNGGQGPPNTGELFF.

This clonotype turned up a few times. The rearrangement links TRBV7-2 to TRBJ2-5, with 9 positions matching TRBD2. Germline loops: CDR1 SGHTA, CDR2 FQGNSA. The ends lost 1 base at V and 11 bases at J; junction bases unmatched: 5. There are 13 residues in the CDR3. The CDR3 DNA is TGTGCCAGCAGCTTAGATAGCGGGGGAGAGCAGTACTTC. Its translation is CASSLDSGGEQYF.

The rearrangement joins TRBV20-1 to TRBJ2-6, with 7 bases identical to TRBD2. CDR3 length: 17 residues. From germline, CDR1 is DFQATT and CDR2 SNEGSKA (reference sequence). J gave up 0 bases and V 4 bases, and 9 bases lay outside the gene matches. Here the CDR3 DNA reads TGCAGTGCTAACTCGGGGGGTAGTTTCTCTGGGGCCAACGTCCTGACTTTC. This codes for CSANSGGSFSGANVLTF.

The chain carries TRBV20-1 and TRBJ1-5; no clear D. The CDR3 is made up of 15 amino acids. V lost 6 bases and J 2 bases, leaving 17 bases between the germline ends. Germline V gene sequence: CDR1 DFQATT, CDR2 SNEGSKA (reference sequence). Written as DNA, the CDR3 is TGCAGTGCCCACGAGGGCACAGTTGGCAATCAGCCCCAGCATTTT. Its protein product is CSAHEGTVGNQPQHF.

This clonotype was seen once. J is TRBJ1-5 and V is TRBV5-5; D gene uncertain. The CDR3 length is 16 residues. Trimming pared 0 bases from V and 4 bases from J, leaving 14 bases between. Germline lookup yields CDR1 SGHKS and CDR2 YYEKEE (reference sequence). The CDR3 loop is CASSLAGRWGNQPQHF. The CDR3 region has the DNA TGTGCCAGCAGCTTGGCGGGCCGTTGGGGAAATCAGCCCCAGCATTTT.

This chain uses TRBV5-1 with TRBJ2-1; TRBD2 aligns across 9 bases. The V gene end was trimmed by 4 bases and the J gene end by 5 bases; junction bases not matched to a gene: 10. CDR1 is SGHRS and CDR2 is YFSETQ in the germline V gene. CDR3 length: 16 residues. CDR3 sequence reads: CASSAPGLAPNNEQFF. DNA of the CDR3: TGCGCCAGCAGCGCTCCGGGACTAGCCCCCAACAATGAGCAGTTCTTC.

This clonotype was counted between two and nine times. In nucleotides, the CDR3 is TGTGCCAGTAGTATTGGGGACGATAGCACAGATACGCAGTATTTT. Protein: CASSIGDDSTDTQYF. The chain uses TRBV19 and TRBJ2-3; D may correspond to TRBD1 or TRBD2 (5 bases each). The V end lost 3 bases, the J end lost 0 bases, and 10 bases lay between the germline ends. The CDR3 spans 15 residues. Per germline, CDR1 LNHDA and CDR2 SQIVND (reference sequence).

This clonotype was seen only once. The rearrangement joins TRBV18 to TRBJ2-2; D remains ambiguous. Germline V gene lookup returns CDR1 KGHSH and CDR2 LQKENI. Trimming pared 1 base from V and 0 bases from J, leaving 9 bases between. This CDR3 has 16 residues. The CDR3 sequence: CASSPRRDTNTGELFF. The CDR3 DNA reads as TGTGCCAGCTCACCACGAAGGGATACGAACACCGGGGAGCTGTTTTTT.

The chain joins TRBV6-6 to TRBJ2-5; D may be TRBD1 or TRBD2 (5 bases each). The assigned J gene may be wrong: the sequence end matches TRBJ2-1 better. The germline gives CDR1 MNHNY, CDR2 SVGAGI (reference sequence). CDR3 length: 15 amino acids. In nucleotides, the CDR3 is TGTGCCAGCAGCCCTTTCGGGACGAAAAGGGTCGGGCAGTTCTTC. Translated, it gives CASSPFGTKRVGQFF.